The 5 T cell receptor beta chains in this list originate from one sample, sequenced in a study of blood T cell repertoires in COVID-19 (dated by TCRdb to about 2020). Libraries were made using the immunoSEQ multiplex PCR assay. This is the immuneACCESS table as TCRdb keeps it, with only in-frame sequences that have V and J called. A part of the clones is gone; compared with another copy, unresolved V genes explain less than half, and the rest is unexplained. The sample table lists about 210,000 clones, roughly four fifths of them with a count of one. The ten largest clones capture 6.5% to 9% of the sample. Sequences were obtained from peripheral blood. The receptors come from a woman aged 45-59 years with active or convalescent COVID-19.

The gene calls are TRBV2 and TRBJ1-3; 8 nucleotides agree with TRBD1. This CDR3 contains 15 residues. Germline CDR1 SNHLY, CDR2 FYNNEI. J lost 2 bases, V lost 5 bases, and 5 bases had no gene match. CDR3 residues: CASSRTGITGNTIYF. The CDR3 nucleotides read TGTGCCAGCAGTCGGACAGGGATCACTGGAAACACCATATATTTT. The entire variable domain, with the rest obtained from reference TRBV2 and TRBJ1-3, is as follows: EPEVTQTPSHQVTQMGQEVILRCVPISNHLYFYWYRQILGQKVEFLVSFYNNEISEKSEIFDDQFSVERPDGSNFTLKIRSTKLEDSAMYFCASSRTGITGNTIYFGEGSWLTVV.

The genes are TRBV4-2 and TRBJ2-5; maybe TRBD2 (6 bases). V shed 0 bases and J shed 5 bases, with 19 bases lying between them. This CDR3 region has 17 residues. CDR1 is LGHNA, CDR2 YNFKEQ, per germline. CDR3 in amino acids: CASSQDWGSGPTETQYF. CDR3 coding DNA: TGTGCCAGCAGCCAAGATTGGGGTAGCGGACCGACGGAGACCCAGTACTTC.

The CDR3, as DNA: TGTGCCAGCCCGGGGGAGGGGCAGGCGGATCAGCCCCAGCATTTT. Residues: CASPGEGQADQPQHF. The rearrangement joins TRBV6-5 to TRBJ1-5; possible D gene TRBD1, 5 bases. Germline V gene sequence: CDR1 MNHEY, CDR2 SVGAGI. The V and J ends lost 8 bases and 5 bases respectively, with 19 bases between them. CDR3 size: 15 residues.

The chain uses TRBV7-2 and TRBJ2-5; D may be TRBD2 (6 bases). Germline-derived CDR1 and CDR2 are SGHTA and FQGNSA. The CDR3 covers 15 residues. Trimming stripped 3 bases from V and 3 bases from J, with 14 bases between. DNA for the CDR3: TGTGCCAGCAGCTTGGGGGGATGGATCAAAGAGACCCAGTACTTC. Translating gives CASSLGGWIKETQYF.

This sequence joins TRBV6-2 or TRBV6-3 and TRBJ1-5, with 7 bases fitting TRBD1. The J segment lost 6 bases and the V segment lost 6 bases, leaving 8 bases of the junction unmatched. The CDR3 has 14 residues. Germline lookup yields CDR1 MNHEY and CDR2 SVGEGT. DNA of the CDR3: TGTGCCAGCAGCCTAACAGGGGATGGTCAGCCCCAGCATTTT. Translation gives CASSLTGDGQPQHF.